These 5 T cell receptor beta chains originate from one sample sequenced in a study of blood T cell repertoires in COVID-19. Assay used: immunoSEQ multiplex PCR; TCRdb lists only in-frame clones, some missing. Altogether around 380,000 clones are present, roughly 80% being singletons, with the ten largest covering around 1%. Sequenced input: peripheral blood. These receptors were taken from a human donor with acute or convalescent COVID-19. The donor label of this sample is uncertain.

The gene calls are TRBV11-2 and TRBJ2-1, with 10 bases aligning to TRBD2. This CDR3 has 17 amino acids. The J segment lost 7 bases and the V segment lost 2 bases, leaving 11 bases of the junction unmatched. Germline V gives CDR1 SGHAT, CDR2 FQNNGV. CDR3 sequence reads: CASSLIPAGGPGNEQFF. CDR3 DNA sequence: TGTGCCAGCAGCTTAATCCCAGCGGGAGGGCCTGGGAATGAGCAGTTCTTC.

The V call is TRBV5-1, the J call TRBJ1-6, with TRBD1 matching over 7 bases. The ends lost 0 bases at V and 4 bases at J; junction bases unmatched: 1. The CDR3 sequence is 15 residues long. CDR1 and CDR2 (germline): SGHRS, YFSETQ. CDR3 nucleotides: TGCGCCAGCAGCTTGGGGACAGGTTATAATTCACCCCTCCACTTT. Its translation: CASSLGTGYNSPLHF.

The V gene is TRBV4-2, the J gene TRBJ2-7, with D possibly being TRBD2 (7 bases). Germline V gene sequence: CDR1 LGHNA, CDR2 YNFKEQ. V lost 4 bases, J lost 6 bases, and 19 bases lay in between. The CDR3 is 15 amino acids. The CDR3 protein is CASSLSPPGGVEQYF. The CDR3 DNA is TGTGCCAGCAGCCTAAGCCCCCCGGGGGGCGTCGAGCAGTACTTC.

The chain recombines TRBV2 with TRBJ2-3; possible D gene TRBD2, 6 bases. The CDR3 has 16 residues. The germline V gene encodes CDR1 SNHLY and CDR2 FYNNEI. Trimming pared 6 bases from V and 1 base from J, leaving 17 bases between. CDR3 loop: CASRPLAPLGTDTQYF. The CDR3, as DNA: TGTGCCAGCAGGCCACTAGCCCCCCTGGGCACAGATACGCAGTATTTT.

V gene TRBV18 combines with J gene TRBJ1-2; D is unclear. Germline CDR1 is KGHSH and CDR2 is LQKENI. The CDR3 contains 15 residues. V lost 6 bases and J 5 bases, leaving 19 bases between the germline ends. The CDR3 DNA reads TGTGCCAGCTCGTCTGACCCGGGTGCATCATATGGCTACACCTTC. It yields the protein CASSSDPGASYGYTF.